This T cell receptor (beta chain) was observed in a study of T cell responses to AZD1222 COVID-19 vaccine. About the study: Pooling was applied to second doses at about 4 or about 12 weeks. Findings and limits, study-wide: It was only a handful of AZD1222 recipients who were seropositive at baseline.

Repertoires were generated with immunoSEQ multiplex PCR, while TCRdb's copy carries only in-frame clones and drops some. Of approximately 150,000 clones listed, 92% are singletons. Germline V gene lookup returns CDR1 MRHNA and CDR2 SNTAGT. CDR3 length equals 16 residues. The V gene end was trimmed by 2 bases and the J gene end by 5 bases; junction bases not matched to a gene: 5. About this clone: The antigen remains undetermined.

This receptor was taken from an adult in good health. The material sequenced was peripheral blood, taken on day 0 of AZD1222 vaccination. The rearrangement links TRBV6-4 to TRBJ2-3, with 12 bases matching TRBD2. CDR3 sequence reads: CASSDRPSGRGDTQYF. For the CDR3, the DNA is TGTGCCAGCAGTGACCGCCCTAGCGGGAGGGGAGATACGCAGTATTTT.